These T cell receptor beta chains were read from a single sample in a study of CD8+CD57+ T cells in acquired aplastic anemia. TCRdb recomputed calls from the reads with MiXCR, one row per CDR3 protein. Here the sample spans 150,000 to 200,000 distinct CDR3 sequences, 40% to 50% being singletons. The specimen sequenced was sorted CD4+, CD8+, or CD8+CD57+ T cells (not recorded which) from PBMCs. These receptors were obtained from a human donor with aplastic anemia. CDR3s include the opening cysteine and the closing phenylalanine or tryptophan. A D gene is named only where the DNA matches it firmly. Clone size is not always given. Where it is, it says once, few, many or a class for expanded clones.

cdr3_aa cdr3_nt d_call j_call clone_size v_call
CASSPPTREGSETQYF TGTGCCAGCAGCCCCCCGACTAGGGAGGGTTCAGAGACCCAGTACTTC TRBD2 TRBJ2-5 many TRBV12-3/TRBV12-4
CASRRQGASSNSPLHF TGTGCCAGCAGGAGACAGGGGGCGTCGAGTAATTCACCCCTCCACTTT TRBD1 TRBJ1-6 . TRBV6-1
CASSQDGGGNTEAFF TGTGCCAGCAGCCAAGATGGGGGGGGGAACACTGAAGCTTTCTTT . TRBJ1-1 . TRBV3-1
CSARGRADTGELFF TGCAGTGCTAGGGGGAGGGCGGACACCGGGGAGCTGTTTTTT TRBD2 TRBJ2-2 many TRBV20-1
CASSQGLADYSGANVLTF TGTGCCAGCAGCCAAGGACTAGCGGATTACTCTGGGGCCAACGTCCTGACTTTC TRBD2 TRBJ2-6 . TRBV4-2
CSVATRGPEQYF TGCAGCGTTGCGACTAGAGGGCCCGAGCAGTACTTC . TRBJ2-7 many TRBV29-1
CASSIGQMNTEAFF TGTGCCAGTAGTATAGGTCAGATGAACACTGAAGCTTTCTTT . TRBJ1-1 . TRBV19
CASSLAGMGSTEAFF TGTGCCAGCAGCTTAGCGGGGATGGGGAGCACTGAAGCTTTCTTT . TRBJ1-1 many TRBV7-2
CSANPLEAYGYTF TGCAGTGCTAATCCCCTCGAGGCCTATGGCTACACCTTC . TRBJ1-2 medium-sized TRBV20-1
CASSLAAEGADTQYF TGTGCCAGCAGCTTGGCGGCGGAGGGGGCAGATACGCAGTATTTT . TRBJ2-3 many TRBV5-5
CASSLTTDSYEQYF TGTGCCAGCAGTTTGACGACTGACTCCTACGAGCAGTACTTC . TRBJ2-7 few TRBV27
CASSHRPAGDYEQYF TGTGCCAGCAGCCACCGGCCAGCGGGGGACTACGAGCAGTACTTC TRBD2 TRBJ2-7 . TRBV11-3
CATSDRTGYTNEQFF TGTGCCACCAGTGATCGAACAGGGTATACGAATGAGCAGTTCTTC . TRBJ2-1 . TRBV24-1
CSARATTGEETQYF TGCAGTGCTAGAGCCACGACAGGGGAAGAGACCCAGTACTTC TRBD1 TRBJ2-5 . TRBV20-1
CASSLNRGSPLHF TGTGCCAGCAGCCTAAACAGGGGGTCACCCCTCCACTTT TRBD1 TRBJ1-6 few TRBV7-3
CSATRRDWDLLGEQFF TGCAGTGCCACCCGGAGGGATTGGGACCTTTTAGGTGAGCAGTTCTTC . TRBJ2-1 many TRBV20-1
CASGGGSSEAFF TGTGCCAGCGGGGGCGGGAGTAGTGAAGCTTTCTTT . TRBJ1-1 . TRBV13
CASSTASGTYEQYF TGTGCCAGCAGTACCGCTAGCGGGACCTACGAGCAGTACTTC TRBD2 TRBJ2-7 few TRBV27
CATSRDTLAGLLQFF TGTGCCACCAGCAGAGATACCCTAGCGGGGCTACTCCAGTTCTTC TRBD2 TRBJ2-1 . TRBV15
CASFRDRGQGTEAFF TGTGCCAGCTTCCGGGACAGGGGGCAGGGCACTGAAGCTTTCTTT TRBD1 TRBJ1-1 many TRBV7-9
CASSSQEGYQPQHF TGTGCCAGCAGCTCTCAAGAGGGTTATCAGCCCCAGCATTTT . TRBJ1-5 many TRBV5-6
CASSSPGQGNTEAFF TGTGCCAGCAGTTCTCCGGGACAGGGGAACACTGAAGCTTTCTTT TRBD1 TRBJ1-1 few TRBV6-5
CAISERVGMNTEAFF TGTGCCATCAGTGAGCGGGTTGGGATGAACACTGAAGCTTTCTTT . TRBJ1-1 . TRBV10-3
CASSQFALDISSYEQYF TGCGCCAGCAGCCAATTTGCCTTGGACATTTCCTCCTACGAGCAGTACTTC . TRBJ2-7 many TRBV4-1
CAISEGGYFQPQHF TGTGCCATCAGTGAAGGGGGATACTTCCAGCCCCAGCATTTT . TRBJ1-5 . TRBV10-3
CALEHRGAFF TGTGCCCTGGAGCATAGGGGAGCTTTCTTT . TRBJ1-1 . TRBV30
CAIRMDGRNQETQYF TGTGCCATCAGGATGGACGGGCGGAACCAAGAGACCCAGTACTTC . TRBJ2-5 few TRBV10-3
CSTRQGAYEQYF TGCAGCACCCGACAGGGGGCGTACGAGCAGTACTTC TRBD1 TRBJ2-7 . TRBV29-1
CASSSPADTDLSYTF TGTGCCAGCAGCTCGCCGGCCGATACGGACTTAAGCTACACCTTC . TRBJ1-2 many TRBV11-2
CAWSGSPGPREAFF TGTGCCTGGAGTGGCTCCCCCGGGCCCCGTGAAGCTTTCTTT . TRBJ1-1 . TRBV30
CASSEGQGQYEQYF TGTGCCAGCAGTGAGGGACAGGGACAATACGAGCAGTACTTC TRBD1 TRBJ2-7 many TRBV25-1
CASSLKVDREEPQHF TGTGCCAGCTCACTCAAGGTTGACAGGGAGGAGCCCCAGCATTTT TRBD1 TRBJ1-5 . TRBV18
CASIKQGSGYYGYTF TGTGCCAGCATTAAACAGGGGTCGGGATATTATGGCTACACCTTC TRBD1 TRBJ1-2 . TRBV5-6
CAISESGLPNSPLHF TGTGCCATCAGTGAGTCGGGACTGCCTAATTCACCCCTCCACTTT . TRBJ1-6 . TRBV10-3
CASSEFPGGQETQYF TGTGCCAGCAGTGAATTCCCAGGGGGCCAAGAGACCCAGTACTTC TRBD1 TRBJ2-5 . TRBV2
CASRRQLSSYEQYF TGTGCCAGTAGACGACAGCTGAGCTCCTACGAGCAGTACTTC . TRBJ2-7 . TRBV19
CASSHLGSSTDTQYF TGTGCCAGTAGTCACCTGGGCTCTAGCACAGATACGCAGTATTTT . TRBJ2-3 many TRBV19
CASSYLPWGSDEQFF TGTGCCAGCAGCTACCTCCCTTGGGGGAGCGATGAGCAGTTCTTC . TRBJ2-1 many TRBV11-3
CASSIALAGGPYEQYF TGTGCCAGTAGTATAGCCTTAGCGGGGGGGCCCTACGAGCAGTACTTC TRBD2 TRBJ2-7 . TRBV19
CASSRLAGKVYEQYF TGTGCCAGCAGCCGGCTAGCGGGTAAAGTCTACGAGCAGTACTTC TRBD2 TRBJ2-7 many TRBV7-8
CASSATVTDPGGYTF TGTGCCAGCAGCGCGACCGTAACGGATCCGGGTGGCTACACCTTC . TRBJ1-2 . TRBV7-9
CASSTGQLTSGNTIYF TGTGCCAGCAGCACGGGACAGCTGACCTCTGGAAACACCATATATTTT TRBD1 TRBJ1-3 . TRBV9
CASSLLVREQYF TGTGCCAGCAGCTTATTGGTCAGGGAGCAGTACTTC . TRBJ2-7 . TRBV7-2
CASSQGTGNGYTF TGTGCCAGCAGCCAAGGGACAGGGAATGGCTACACCTTC TRBD1 TRBJ1-2 . TRBV9
CATSDPDGDTQYF TGTGCCACCAGTGATCCAGACGGGGATACGCAGTATTTC . TRBJ2-3 . TRBV24-1
CSAVVTADGYTF TGCAGCGCTGTAGTGACAGCTGATGGCTACACCTTC . TRBJ1-2 . TRBV29-1
CATEAGGGYNEQFF TGTGCCACTGAAGCGGGGGGGGGTTACAATGAGCAGTTCTTC TRBD2 TRBJ2-1 . TRBV24-1
CSAFRQVYGYTF TGCAGTGCTTTTCGACAGGTCTATGGCTACACCTTC . TRBJ1-2 few TRBV20-1
CSARSWTDTQYF TGCAGTGCTAGATCGTGGACAGATACGCAGTATTTT . TRBJ2-3 . TRBV20-1
CATSSGTIFTNEKLFF TGTGCCACCAGCTCCGGGACTATCTTCACTAATGAAAAACTGTTTTTT . TRBJ1-4 . TRBV15
CASSLFRHLSAGELFF TGTGCCAGCAGTTTATTTCGGCATCTTAGCGCCGGGGAGCTGTTTTTT . TRBJ2-2 . TRBV27
CASSDYPLTYNEQFF TGTGCCAGCAGCGACTACCCGCTGACCTACAATGAGCAGTTCTTC . TRBJ2-1 . TRBV2
CSARAGTGGKEQYF TGCAGTGCTAGGGCCGGGACAGGGGGAAAAGAGCAGTACTTC TRBD1 TRBJ2-7 . TRBV20-1
CASSPGTAYNEQFF TGTGCCAGCAGCCCCGGGACAGCTTACAATGAGCAGTTCTTC TRBD1 TRBJ2-1 many TRBV7-2
CAIPGQGASPLHF TGTGCCATCCCCGGGCAGGGCGCTTCACCCCTCCACTTT . TRBJ1-6 . TRBV2
CASSWDSTTEAFF TGTGCCAGCAGCTGGGACAGTACCACTGAAGCTTTCTTT TRBD1 TRBJ1-1 many TRBV5-6
CASSLAYPSPRADVQTQYF TGTGCCAGCAGCTTAGCCTACCCTAGCCCCAGGGCGGACGTTCAGACCCAGTACTTC . TRBJ2-5 . TRBV7-2
CASSLESQPEAFF TGTGCCAGCAGCTTAGAGAGCCAGCCAGAAGCTTTCTTT . TRBJ1-1 many TRBV7-9